This TCR beta chain derives from a study of blood T cells in healthy people across ages. Of note for this clonotype: The junction departs from the called germline gene at one end, perhaps through a read error.

CDR1 and CDR2 from the germline V gene are SGHRS and YFSETQ. There are 14 residues in the CDR3. The second PCR ran roughly 6 to 11 cycles with a sample-barcoded 5' primer and J-beta primers. Carrying 12 random nucleotides, a template-switch adaptor labeled each individual cDNA molecule. TCRdb re-called the 5' RACE reads with MiXCR, one entry per CDR3 protein. The table records more than 750,000 distinct CDR3 sequences, 25% to 30% of them present only once. A further study also used this sample, focusing on T cells of mothers and their children.

The sample was blood. This TCR derives from a woman between 40 and 50 years old in good health. This sequence joins TRBV5-1 and TRBJ2-3; 8 positions match TRBD1. The CDR3 loop is CAGSSRQGTDTQYF. DNA for the CDR3: TGCGCCGGCAGTAGCCGACAGGGGACAGATACGCAGTATTTT.